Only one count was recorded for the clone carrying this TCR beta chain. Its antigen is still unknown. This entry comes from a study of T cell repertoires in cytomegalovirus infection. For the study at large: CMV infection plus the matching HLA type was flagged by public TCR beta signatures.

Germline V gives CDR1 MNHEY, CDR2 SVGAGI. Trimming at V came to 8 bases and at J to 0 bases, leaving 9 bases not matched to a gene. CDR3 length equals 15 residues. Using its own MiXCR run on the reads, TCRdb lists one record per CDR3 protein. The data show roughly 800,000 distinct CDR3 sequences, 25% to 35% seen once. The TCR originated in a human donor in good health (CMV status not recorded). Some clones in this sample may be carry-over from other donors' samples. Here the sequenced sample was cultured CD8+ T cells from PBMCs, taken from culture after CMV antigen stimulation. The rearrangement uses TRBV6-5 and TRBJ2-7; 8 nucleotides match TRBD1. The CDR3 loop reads CASSGTGKSSYEQYF. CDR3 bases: TGTGCCAGCTCCGGGACAGGAAAGAGCTCCTACGAGCAGTACTTC.